In its sample, the clone carrying this T cell receptor (beta chain) was seen once. This entry comes from a study of PD-1 blockade in classical Hodgkin lymphoma. The time point here: cycle 4 day 1 (C4D1), after around six weeks of nivolumab. All patients relapsed after autologous stem cell transplantation, and brentuximab vedotin exposure varied. Sequencing was performed with immunoSEQ multiplex PCR; in TCRdb, only in-frame clones are kept and a portion is missing. The sample lists approximately 21,000 clones; 60% to 80% were seen once. The receptor comes from a human donor with classical Hodgkin lymphoma. Material: peripheral blood mononuclear cells (PBMCs), obtained before the fourth cycle of nivolumab.

The CDR3 DNA sequence: TGTGCCAGCAGCCCGCTCGGGAGGCCCGGGGAGCTGTTTTTT. Translation gives CASSPLGRPGELFF. V gene TRBV7-9 combines with J gene TRBJ2-2, with 7 positions matching TRBD2. With V trimmed by 5 bases and J by 6 bases, 6 bases remained unmatched. CDR3 length equals 14 residues. CDR1 and CDR2 from the germline V gene are SEHNR and FQNEAQ (reference sequence).